A selection of T cell receptor beta chains follows, all from one sample in a study of identical twins. Using its own MiXCR run on the 5' RACE reads, TCRdb lists one record per CDR3 protein. Among 500,000 or so distinct CDR3 sequences listed, 22% were seen once. This sample was also put to use in a study of T cells expressing NK-cell markers.

The sample taken for sequencing was CD4+ T cells sorted from blood. The receptors derive from a woman aged 18-35 years in good health. Each CDR3 is given with its conserved first and last residue. A D gene is named only where the DNA matches it firmly. Clone size, where shown, is once, few, many, or a class for clones that have expanded.

>TRBJ2-3|few|TRBV3-1|TRBD2
TGTGCCAGCAGCCAAGCTTCCCCCGGACTAGCGGGAGGGCGTGATACGCAGTATTTT
CASSQASPGLAGGRDTQYF
>TRBJ1-5|few|TRBV24-1|NA
TGTGCCACCAGTTTGGGCCGGGGGCAGCCCCAGCATTTT
CATSLGRGQPQHF
>TRBJ2-1|few|TRBV4-3|NA
TGCGCCAGCAGCCAAGATGGTATAGGATTTGCCTTTAGCTCCTACAATGAGCAGTTCTTC
CASSQDGIGFAFSSYNEQFF
>TRBJ2-2|few|TRBV3-1|TRBD1
TGTGCCAGCATAAAGGGACAGGGGGACACCGGGGAGCTGTTTTTT
CASIKGQGDTGELFF
>TRBJ2-3|few|TRBV14|TRBD2
TGTGCCAGCAGCCAAGATCGTCCTAGCGGGTTTGTTTATGATACGCAGTATTTT
CASSQDRPSGFVYDTQYF
>TRBJ2-3|few|TRBV6-2/TRBV6-3|NA
TGTGCCAGCAGTTACTCGGGGAGATTTACGCAGTATTTT
CASSYSGRFTQYF
>TRBJ2-1|many|TRBV10-3|NA
TGTGCCATCAGGGAACGGGACAATGAGCAGTTCTTC
CAIRERDNEQFF
>TRBJ1-1|NA|TRBV2|TRBD1
TGTGCCAGCAGTGACCCTTTTCAGGGGGGCACTGAAGCTTTCTTT
CASSDPFQGGTEAFF
>TRBJ2-2|NA|TRBV5-1|NA
TGCGCCAGCACCTCGACCGGGACTTCAAGCTCCGGGGAGCTGTTTTTT
CASTSTGTSSSGELFF
>TRBJ2-5|few|TRBV29-1|NA
TGCAGCGCTGCCTTTTTAGAGACCCAGTACTTC
CSAAFLETQYF
>TRBJ2-1|NA|TRBV5-1|TRBD2
TGCGCCAGCAGCTTGGTGCGGGGGGGAACAGATGAGCAGTTCTTC
CASSLVRGGTDEQFF
>TRBJ2-7|few|TRBV6-1|NA
TGTGCCACTCGGGACGTTCCCCGGGGTTACGAGCAGTACTTC
CATRDVPRGYEQYF
>TRBJ2-7|few|TRBV12-3/TRBV12-4|TRBD2
TGTGCCAGCAGCCAGGGACTAGCGGGCTCCTACGAGCAGTACTTC
CASSQGLAGSYEQYF
>TRBJ1-2|NA|TRBV29-1|NA
TGCAGCGTTGTCGGGCAGCAATATGGCTACACCTTC
CSVVGQQYGYTF
>TRBJ2-7|NA|TRBV7-9|NA
TGTGCCAGCAGCTTAACGCAGGGTAGGGAGAACGAGCAGTACTTC
CASSLTQGRENEQYF
>TRBJ2-7|NA|TRBV3-1|NA
TGTGCCAGCAGCCAAGTACTGGGTACCTTGGACGAGCAGTACTTC
CASSQVLGTLDEQYF
>TRBJ2-1|NA|TRBV11-1|TRBD2
TGTGCCAGCACCAACCCTAGCGGGGGGGCCAAGAGCTCCTACAATGAGCAGTTCTTC
CASTNPSGGAKSSYNEQFF
>TRBJ2-7|few|TRBV27|NA
TGTGCCACAGGATGGGCGGGATCCTACGAGCAGTACTTC
CATGWAGSYEQYF
>TRBJ2-2|NA|TRBV5-1|NA
TGCGCCAGCAGCTTGATCTTGACGGAGAACACCGGGGAGCTGTTTTTT
CASSLILTENTGELFF
>TRBJ2-7|NA|TRBV7-2|TRBD2
TGTGCCAGCAGCCCGGGGGGCGCGGGAGGAGCCTACGAGCAGTACTTC
CASSPGGAGGAYEQYF
>TRBJ2-7|NA|TRBV5-1|TRBD2
TGCGCCAGCAGCCCAGGGACTAGCAGCCGCGAGCAGTACTTC
CASSPGTSSREQYF
>TRBJ2-3|NA|TRBV6-2/TRBV6-3|NA
TGTGCCAGCAGTTTTTCCGGGACACCTACGCAGTATTTT
CASSFSGTPTQYF
>TRBJ1-2|NA|TRBV10-3|NA
TGTGCCATCAGTGCAGGACAACCGAACTATGGCTACACCTTC
CAISAGQPNYGYTF
>TRBJ1-1|few|TRBV5-5|TRBD1
TGTGCCAGCAGCCACAGGGGGCTGAACACTGAAGCTTTCTTT
CASSHRGLNTEAFF
>TRBJ1-2|few|TRBV12-3/TRBV12-4|NA
TGTGCCAGCAGCCCCGGGGGGCGTTTCTATGGCTACACCTTC
CASSPGGRFYGYTF
>TRBJ2-7|few|TRBV7-2|NA
TGTGCCAGCAGCCTCAACCCGGGGGTTTACATCTACGAGCAGTACTTC
CASSLNPGVYIYEQYF
>TRBJ1-1|few|TRBV7-2|TRBD1
TGTGCCAGCAGCTTAACCGACAGGGGGGAAGCTTTCTTT
CASSLTDRGEAFF
>TRBJ2-1|few|TRBV12-3/TRBV12-4|TRBD2
TGTGCCAGCAGTTTAGGAGCTAGCGGGGTAGTAGGTGAGCAGTTCTTC
CASSLGASGVVGEQFF
>TRBJ2-5|few|TRBV5-6|NA
TGTGCCAGCAGCTCCGCGGAGACCCAGTACTTC
CASSSAETQYF
>TRBJ2-7|few|TRBV27|NA
TGTGCCAGCAGTCCGGGGGACCGGGCATACGAGCAGTACTTC
CASSPGDRAYEQYF
>TRBJ1-3|few|TRBV7-2|NA
TGTGCCAGCAGCTTAGGGCTGTGGGGCCTCTCTGGAAACACCATATATTTT
CASSLGLWGLSGNTIYF
>TRBJ1-4|few|TRBV28|TRBD1
TGTGCCAGCAGTCTGGACAGGGGGTGGGAAAAACTGTTTTTT
CASSLDRGWEKLFF
>TRBJ2-2|NA|TRBV27|NA
TGTGCCGTCCAGCGATCCGGGGAGCTGTTTTTT
CAVQRSGELFF
>TRBJ2-7|many|TRBV20-1|TRBD2
TGCAGTGCAAGACTAGCGGGAGTCTACGAGCAGTACTTC
CSARLAGVYEQYF
>TRBJ2-5|many|TRBV20-1|TRBD2
TGCAGTGCTCTCAGGGCTAGCGGGCAAGAGACCCAGTACTTC
CSALRASGQETQYF
>TRBJ1-2|NA|TRBV29-1|NA
TGCAGCGTTAGGGGTCCGGACTATGGCTACACCTTC
CSVRGPDYGYTF
>TRBJ2-3|few|TRBV7-9|NA
TGTGCCAGCAGCTACAGTGGGGCCCAGGCAGATACGCAGTATTTT
CASSYSGAQADTQYF
>TRBJ2-5|few|TRBV20-1|TRBD2
TGCAGTGCAATCCTAGCGGGAGTGTCAGAGACCCAGTACTTC
CSAILAGVSETQYF
>TRBJ2-1|NA|TRBV7-3|NA
TGTGCCAGCAGCTTAAGCGCCGACAATGAGCAGTTCTTC
CASSLSADNEQFF
>TRBJ2-4|NA|TRBV10-3|NA
TGTGCCGAAACACCGCCTGTGAGCAAAAACATTCAGTACTTC
CAETPPVSKNIQYF
>TRBJ2-1|few|TRBV7-2|NA
TGTGCCAGCAGCCTTCGCCCCGGCAGGAGGGTTGCAAATGAGCAGTTCTTC
CASSLRPGRRVANEQFF
>TRBJ1-1|NA|TRBV7-2|TRBD1
TGTGCCAGCAGCTTCGGGACAGGGGTGGGCACTGAAGCTTTCTTT
CASSFGTGVGTEAFF
>TRBJ2-2|few|TRBV20-1|NA
TGCAGTGCTAGAGACAGGGAAGGGTCGAACACCGGGGAGCTGTTTTTT
CSARDREGSNTGELFF
>TRBJ1-2|NA|TRBV12-3/TRBV12-4|NA
TGTGCCAGCAGCACAGGGTTTGGCTACACCTTC
CASSTGFGYTF
>TRBJ2-7|few|TRBV12-3/TRBV12-4|NA
TGTGCCAGCAGTTTAGGACAGGTTTTTTACGAGCAGTACTTC
CASSLGQVFYEQYF
>TRBJ2-2|NA|TRBV7-2|TRBD2
TGTGCCAGCCAACGAGCGGGGGCGTCCGGGGAGCTGTTTTTT
CASQRAGASGELFF